This T cell receptor (beta chain) appears in the sequencing data of a study of cytomegalovirus exposure and HLA in healthy donors (TCRdb year 2017). Regarding the research as a whole: An earlier analysis of several hundred of the donors reported more than 250 Gb of sequence data and around 120 million unique TCR beta sequences from about 200 million T cells. Approximately 300 gigabases of sequencing data and around 87 million unique TCR sequences were included in an early release covering about 700 HLA-typed donors. Of the 300 to 500 genotyped donors, roughly 76% were placed in the genetic ancestry cluster associated with self-reported Caucasian donors. The aim of the study was to test whether cataloging public T cell receptors could identify signatures of past pathogen exposure. The study profiled the T cell repertoires of hundreds of subjects by immunosequencing and related them to cytomegalovirus serostatus. In addition to the first cohort of 666 subjects, a separate validation cohort of 130 or so different subjects was used. To predict cytomegalovirus infection status, the study brought together high-throughput TCR immunosequencing, statistical association of individual TCRs with disease status, and machine learning. In a later analysis, previously published TCR beta repertoires from more than 500 donors were re-analyzed and high-resolution HLA genotyping was added so that TCR occurrence patterns could be studied. Rather than drawing on any new phenotypic data, the later analysis identified candidate immune exposures from TCR beta sequences and the way those sequences occurred across donors. To decide whether each TCR beta V gene segment behaved as functional or pseudogenic, an earlier analysis of some 600 of the donors relied on high-throughput TCR beta sequencing. Donor age, sex, ethnicity and CMV serostatus were compiled alongside the repertoire data. A later genetic analysis took genome-wide SNP genotypes for about 55% of the roughly 670 donors and used that subset as a discovery cohort. All discovery cohort repertoires had been generated on a single sequencing platform. HLA typing included class I and class II loci at four-digit resolution. Typing coverage varied by locus: roughly 620-640 donors for A, B, C, DRB1 and DQB1; roughly 520 for DQA1; around 570 for DPA1; roughly 450 for DPB1. Because of strong linkage in the cohort, five DR-DQ haplotypes were treated as single units for association and clustering. Among some 400 genotyped donors of the cohort, an average of around 240,000 unique TCR beta nucleotide sequences was sequenced per donor, of which about 18% were non-productive. Beyond this particular receptor, the publication reports: Broadly in line with IMGT annotations, most TCR beta V segments showed up in productive rearrangements about 87% or about 30% of the time in an earlier analysis of a few hundred of the donors. Roughly uniform sequencing depth across donors was assumed in presence/absence analyses, although this assumption may not hold. Immune exposure information for the cohort was limited to CMV serostatus. A further reported finding was that TCR beta sequences accurately predicted the HLA-A and HLA-B alleles for most subjects in the first cohort. In vitro tests confirmed that three of the cytomegalovirus-associated TCR beta chains recognize cytomegalovirus antigens. V-gene and J-gene trimming of TCR beta chains was associated with a missense DCLRE1C variant in a later genetic analysis, and the association was replicated in an independent cohort. A later genetic analysis reported fewer N-insertions in productive TCRs among donors in an Asian-associated ancestry cluster than the roughly 620-donor mean. Most TCR sequences were seen in very few donors, while some public TCRs were found in many individuals. Because some donors lacked HLA typing at each locus, the association tests relied only on the typed subset. According to a later analysis, parvovirus B19, influenza, CMV and Epstein-Barr virus appeared linked to several top co-occurrence clusters. The cohort was sequenced for TCR beta chains only, and without alpha or paired-chain data the features that could be detected were limited. Because counts were too low, fewer than 20 rarely observed V segments, including chromosome 9 orphons, were excluded from the earlier analysis of fewer than 650 of the donors. The sequencing pipeline was judged likely to have produced a cluster of highly shared sequence variants as a technical artifact. In the study, around 160 TCR beta chains were listed as associated with cytomegalovirus. In a later analysis, most CMV-associated TCR beta chains were found to appear HLA-restricted, with HLA associations seemingly driven largely by CMV exposure. Correlated functional status among segregating V segments might be attributable to linkage disequilibrium, but an unknown experimental factor could not be ruled out. The classifier was reported to diagnose cytomegalovirus status with high specificity and sensitivity in both the original and validation cohorts. In a later analysis, HLA-associated TCR beta chains showed more clonal expansion and lower generation probabilities than non-associated chains that were equally common. When HLA alleles, especially DR and DQ, strongly co-occurred, attributing TCR associations to individual alleles was difficult. Specific HLA alleles were associated with 15,000 to 20,000 TCR beta sequences at a false discovery rate of 0.05 in a later analysis. The authors suggested that the approach could potentially be extended to other disease states and immunological phenotypes. According to a later analysis, TCR association rates differed among HLA loci, with DRB1 alleles showing the most associated TCRs and HLA-C alleles showing the fewest. Because the 87-base-pair reads could not distinguish some IMGT-functional V segments, including TRBV6-2 and TRBV6-3, those segments were excluded.

The cohort consisted of 650 to 700 healthy bone marrow donors. All cohort members were sampled while nominally healthy, although unrecorded immune exposures were likely present. The donor was CMV seropositive and belonged to the group of about 290 seropositive cohort members. A peripheral blood sample was collected from each donor, and TCR beta sequencing was performed on peripheral blood mononuclear cells. Genomic DNA extraction from the blood cell samples was performed with the Qiagen DNeasy Blood Extraction Kit. V was cut back by 2 bases and J by 6 bases, leaving a gap of 6 bases between them. The cysteine opens and the phenylalanine closes a CDR3 of 12 amino acids. Just the 36-base CDR3 DNA is kept, in frame starting at base 1. The germline V gene encodes CDR1 SNHLY and CDR2 FYNNEI. The library was generated by the immunoSEQ multiplex PCR assay. A mixture of 60 forward primers for TCR Vbeta segments and 13 reverse primers for TCR Jbeta segments was used in the multiplex PCR. The CDR3 region of rearranged TCR beta genes was amplified from genomic DNA with a multiplex PCR assay. Amplified TCR beta libraries were sequenced as 87-base-pair reads on the Illumina HiSeq System. The authors' analysis ran thus. Across the 500 to 700 repertoires, a later analysis counted roughly 84 million unique TCR beta chains, around 11 million of which were shared by at least two donors. A nearest-neighbor algorithm error-corrected the raw reads and collapsed the reads into unique sequences, merging closely related sequences to remove PCR and sequencing errors. V, D and J gene segments were assigned by aligning CDR3 sequences to IMGT reference sequences. For a sequence to be retained, at least a six-nucleotide match to both a V gene segment and a J gene segment was required. A rearrangement was called productive if the CDR3 had no stop codons and remained in frame with V and J, and every other rearrangement was called non-productive. CDR3 was defined according to IMGT convention as the region running from the second conserved V-encoded cysteine to the conserved J-encoded phenylalanine. The earlier analysis of 587 of the donors excluded sequences that lacked an unambiguous match to a single V gene segment. An earlier analysis of some 500 of the donors classified V segments as functional when productive rearrangements were above 56.7% and as segregating when the standard deviation between donors was above 5%. A statistical classification framework was built for diagnosing cytomegalovirus status from the catalog of TCR beta chain sequences. A later analysis assigned V and J genes by comparing TCR nucleotide sequences with IMGT/GENE-DB human TR gene sequences. Using the TCRdist pipeline, a later analysis assigned CDR3 sequences along with most-parsimonious VDJ recombination scenarios. A later analysis defined each TCR beta chain by its CDR3 amino acid sequence plus V-gene family, and excluded reads lacking a unique V-gene family. A later analysis removed 500 to 600 highly shared, low-generation-probability nucleotide sequences to deal with suspected cross-contamination and a sequencing artifact. For each public chain, a later analysis derived a clonal expansion index from normalized ranks of inferred template counts within each repertoire. Generation probabilities in a later analysis came from a VDJ recombination model fitted to out-of-frame rearrangements, and those results were checked against IGoR. In a later analysis, hypergeometric tests were used to score TCR-TCR, TCR-HLA and TCR-CMV co-occurrence, with a repertoire-size bias correction applied to TCR pairs. A later analysis estimated false discovery rates by permuting HLA or CMV assignments 20 times. In a later analysis, co-occurring TCRs were grouped using DBSCAN, with TCRdist sequence similarity added in when clustering inside HLA-allele-positive subsets. Co-occurrence clustering excluded repertoires with fewer than 30,000 or more than 120,000 public chains, plus five with anomalous nucleotide sharing. The table was pulled from immuneACCESS by TCRdb, which kept in-frame rearrangements only. Such tables lose some clones; where checked, under half of the loss comes from unresolved V genes, and the rest has no known cause. Clone size and the V and J calls come from that table; the DNA yielded D and trimming. For this sample the table gives about 120,000 clones, of which 75% were detected only once. In total, the top ten clones hold 2.5% to 3.5% of the sample.

Remarks on this clone: Its antigen is unknown. No base-level quality is on record; no much larger clone is a single base apart.

The sequence came from a woman aged 40 to 50 in good health and CMV-seropositive. The sequenced sample consisted of PBMCs. The chain is encoded by TRBV2 joined to TRBJ2-3; the D gene is not confidently resolved. The CDR3 protein: CASSEIEDTQYF. The DNA is as follows: TGTGCCAGCAGTGAAATAGAGGATACGCAGTATTTT.